This T cell receptor beta chain was captured by sequencing in a study of shared clonotypes between healthy human individuals. Extraction of genomic DNA in unsorted samples used about 90 million PBMCs. Sequencing was performed on unsorted PBMC DNA using ten immunoSEQ deep assay plates. The assay was immunoSEQ multiplex PCR, and TCRdb's table has in-frame clones only and misses some. This sample carries 470,000 or so clones, more than 75% of them seen once, and the ten largest clones take around 11%. The source is a woman between 40 and 50 years old in good health. Some clones in this sample may be carry-over from other donors' samples. The sample consisted of PBMCs.

The CDR3 bases are TGTGCCAGCAGCCTACTAGCGGAATACGAGCAGTACTTC. Encoded protein: CASSLLAEYEQYF. The chain has TRBV7-8 and TRBJ2-5; 8 bases match TRBD2. The J call is uncertain, as TRBJ2-7 better fits the DNA end. The length of the CDR3 is 13 residues. CDR1 and CDR2 from the germline V gene are SGHVS and FQNEAQ.